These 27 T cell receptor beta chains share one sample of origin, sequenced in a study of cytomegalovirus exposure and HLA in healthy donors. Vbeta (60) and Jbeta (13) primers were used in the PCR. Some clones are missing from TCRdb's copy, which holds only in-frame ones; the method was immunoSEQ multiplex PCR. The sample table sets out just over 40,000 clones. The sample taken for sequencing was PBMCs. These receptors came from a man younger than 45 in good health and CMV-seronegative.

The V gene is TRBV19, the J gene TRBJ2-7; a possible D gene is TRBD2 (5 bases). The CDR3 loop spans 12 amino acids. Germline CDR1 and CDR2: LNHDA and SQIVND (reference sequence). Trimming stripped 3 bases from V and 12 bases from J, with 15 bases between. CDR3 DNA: TGTGCCAGTAGTATTGAAGGCGGGTATCGGTACTTC. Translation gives CASSIEGGYRYF. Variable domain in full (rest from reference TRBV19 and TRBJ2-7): DGGITQSPKYLFRKEGQNVTLSCEQNLNHDAMYWYRQDPGQGLRLIYYSQIVNDFQKGDIAEGYSVSREKKESFPLTVTSAQKNPTAFYLCASSIEGGYRYFGPGTRLTVT.

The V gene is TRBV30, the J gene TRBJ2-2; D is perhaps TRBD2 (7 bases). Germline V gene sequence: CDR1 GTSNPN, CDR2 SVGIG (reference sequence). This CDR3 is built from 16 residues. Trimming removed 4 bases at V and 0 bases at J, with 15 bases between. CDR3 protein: CAWIREGTPNTGELFF. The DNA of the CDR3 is TGTGCCTGGATCAGGGAGGGGACACCGAACACCGGGGAGCTGTTTTTT.

The CDR3 nucleotides are TGTGCCAGTAGTATTCTCCCAGCCTACGAGCAGTACTTC. It codes for CASSILPAYEQYF. The chain employs TRBV19 and TRBJ2-7; D is ambiguous. The CDR3 is made up of 13 amino acids. Between the trimmed V and J ends, which lost 3 bases and 2 bases, there was a span of 8 bases. Germline CDR1 and CDR2: LNHDA and SQIVND (reference sequence).

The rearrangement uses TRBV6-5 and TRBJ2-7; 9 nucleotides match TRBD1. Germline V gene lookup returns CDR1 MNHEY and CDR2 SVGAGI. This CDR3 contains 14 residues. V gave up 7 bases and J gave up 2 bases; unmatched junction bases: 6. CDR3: CASTSDRGTYEQYF. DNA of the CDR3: TGTGCCAGCACCTCGGACAGGGGAACCTACGAGCAGTACTTC.

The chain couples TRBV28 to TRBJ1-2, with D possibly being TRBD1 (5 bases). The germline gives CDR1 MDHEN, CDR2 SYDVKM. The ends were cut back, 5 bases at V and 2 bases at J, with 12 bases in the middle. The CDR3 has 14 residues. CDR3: CASSPGDGNYGYTF. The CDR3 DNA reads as TGTGCCAGCAGTCCGGGGGACGGGAACTATGGCTACACCTTC.

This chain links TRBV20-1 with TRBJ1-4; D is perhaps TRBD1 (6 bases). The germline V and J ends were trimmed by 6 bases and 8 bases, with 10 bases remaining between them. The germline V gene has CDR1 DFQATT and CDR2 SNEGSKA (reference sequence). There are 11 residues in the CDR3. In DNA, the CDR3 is TGCAGTGCCCGACAGGTGGAAAAACTGTTTTTT. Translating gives CSARQVEKLFF.

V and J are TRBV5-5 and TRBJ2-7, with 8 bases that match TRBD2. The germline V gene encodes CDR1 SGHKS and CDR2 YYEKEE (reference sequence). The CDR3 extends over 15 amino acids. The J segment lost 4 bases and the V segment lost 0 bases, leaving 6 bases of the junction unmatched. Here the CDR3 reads CASSLADSGIYEQYF. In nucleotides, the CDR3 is TGTGCCAGCAGCTTGGCAGATAGCGGGATTTACGAGCAGTACTTC.

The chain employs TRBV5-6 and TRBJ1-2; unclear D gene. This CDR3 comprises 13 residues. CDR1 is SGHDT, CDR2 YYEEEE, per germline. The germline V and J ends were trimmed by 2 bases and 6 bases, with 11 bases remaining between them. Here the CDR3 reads CASSFSAGDGYTF. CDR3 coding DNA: TGTGCCAGCAGCTTTTCCGCCGGGGATGGCTACACCTTC.

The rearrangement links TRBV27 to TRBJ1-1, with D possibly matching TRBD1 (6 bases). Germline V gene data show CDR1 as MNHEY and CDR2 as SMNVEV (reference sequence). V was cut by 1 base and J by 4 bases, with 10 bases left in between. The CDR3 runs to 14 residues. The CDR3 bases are TGTGCCAGCAGTTTATATCAGGGGAGCACTGAAGCTTTCTTT. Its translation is CASSLYQGSTEAFF.

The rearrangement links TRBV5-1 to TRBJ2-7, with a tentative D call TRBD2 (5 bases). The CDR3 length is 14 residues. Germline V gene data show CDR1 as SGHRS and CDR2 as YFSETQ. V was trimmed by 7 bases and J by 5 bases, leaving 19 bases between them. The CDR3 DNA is TGCGCCAGCTCCCATAGCAGCGGTTCGGACGAGCAGTACTTC. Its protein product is CASSHSSGSDEQYF.

CDR3 in amino acids: CASRPTGTSGANVLTF. For the CDR3, the DNA is TGTGCCAGCAGACCGACAGGGACCTCTGGGGCCAACGTCCTGACTTTC. The rearrangement joins TRBV27 to TRBJ2-6; 7 bases agree with TRBD1. CDR1 is MNHEY and CDR2 is SMNVEV in the germline V gene (reference sequence). V was pared by 6 bases and J by 0 bases, with 5 bases of the junction left unmatched. The CDR3 is 16 amino acids.

In DNA, the CDR3 is TGTGCCAGCAGCTTATTACAGGGGAACACCGGGGAGCTGTTTTTT. Its translation is CASSLLQGNTGELFF. The chain carries TRBV7-2 and TRBJ2-2, with D perhaps TRBD1 (6 bases). Germline lookup yields CDR1 SGHTA and CDR2 FQGNSA. Trimming pared 2 bases from V and 1 base from J, leaving 8 bases between. The CDR3 consists of 15 residues. Filled out from reference TRBV7-2 and TRBJ2-2, the complete variable domain reads GAGVSQSPSNKVTEKGKDVELRCDPISGHTALYWYRQSLGQGLEFLIYFQGNSAPDKSGLPSDRFSAERTGGSVSTLTIQRTQQEDSAVYLCASSLLQGNTGELFFGEGSRLTVL.

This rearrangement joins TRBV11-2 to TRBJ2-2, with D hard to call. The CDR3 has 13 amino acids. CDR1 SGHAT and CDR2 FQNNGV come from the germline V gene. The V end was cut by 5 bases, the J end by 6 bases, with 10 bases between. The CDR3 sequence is CASSVTSPGELFF. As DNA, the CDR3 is TGTGCCAGCAGCGTAACATCACCCGGGGAGCTGTTTTTT.

The CDR3 loop reads CASSQDGVYGYTF. CDR3 nucleotides: TGTGCCAGTAGCCAGGACGGGGTCTATGGCTACACCTTC. The chain links TRBV19 to TRBJ1-2; unclear D gene. Looked up from germline, CDR1 is LNHDA and CDR2 is SQIVND (reference sequence). Trimming removed 6 bases from V and 4 bases from J, with 12 bases in between. The CDR3 is made up of 13 amino acids.

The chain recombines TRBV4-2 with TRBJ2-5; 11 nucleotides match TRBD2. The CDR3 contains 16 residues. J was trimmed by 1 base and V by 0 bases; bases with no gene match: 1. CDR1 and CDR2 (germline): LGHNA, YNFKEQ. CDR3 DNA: TGTGCCAGCAGCCAAGACCTAGCGGGGGGCCAAGAGACCCAGTACTTC. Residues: CASSQDLAGGQETQYF.

CDR3 sequence: CASGLTPSSPRDRGQPQHF. Written as DNA, the CDR3 is TGTGCTAGTGGTTTGACACCATCCTCCCCCCGGGACAGAGGACAGCCCCAGCATTTT. The chain couples TRBV12-5 to TRBJ1-5, with TRBD1 matching over 7 bases. The CDR3 has 19 amino acids. Trimming removed 2 bases from V and 7 bases from J; junction bases left unmatched: 20. Per germline, CDR1 LGHNT and CDR2 FRNRAP. Variable domain in full (rest from reference TRBV12-5 and TRBJ1-5): DARVTQTPRHKVTEMGQEVTMRCQPILGHNTVFWYRQTMMQGLELLAYFRNRAPLDDSGMPKDRFSAEMPDATLATLKIQPSEPRDSAVYFCASGLTPSSPRDRGQPQHFGDGTRLSIL.

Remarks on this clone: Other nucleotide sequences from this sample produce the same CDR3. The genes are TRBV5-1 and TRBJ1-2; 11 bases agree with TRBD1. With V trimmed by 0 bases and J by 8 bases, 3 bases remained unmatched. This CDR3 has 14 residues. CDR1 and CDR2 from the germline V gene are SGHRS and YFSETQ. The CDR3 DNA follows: TGCGCCAGCAGCTTGGCGGGGACAGGGGGGGGCTACACCTTC. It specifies CASSLAGTGGGYTF.

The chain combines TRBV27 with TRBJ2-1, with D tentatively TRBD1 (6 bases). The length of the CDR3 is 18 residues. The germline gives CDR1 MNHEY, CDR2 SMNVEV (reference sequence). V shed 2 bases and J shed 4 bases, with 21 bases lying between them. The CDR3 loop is CASSLEQGPDWGYNEQFF. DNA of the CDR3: TGTGCCAGCAGTTTAGAACAGGGACCGGACTGGGGATACAATGAGCAGTTCTTC.

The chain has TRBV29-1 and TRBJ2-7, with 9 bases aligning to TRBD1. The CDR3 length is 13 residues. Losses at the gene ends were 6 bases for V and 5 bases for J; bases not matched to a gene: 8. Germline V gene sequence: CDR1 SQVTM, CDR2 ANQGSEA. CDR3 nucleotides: TGCAGCGTAGGCCGGGACAGGGTAAACGAGCAGTACTTC. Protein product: CSVGRDRVNEQYF.

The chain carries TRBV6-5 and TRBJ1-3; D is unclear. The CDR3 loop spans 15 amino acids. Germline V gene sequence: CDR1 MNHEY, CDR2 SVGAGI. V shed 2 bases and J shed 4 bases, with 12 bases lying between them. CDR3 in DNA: TGTGCCAGCAGTTACCTTCGGGAATTAGGAAACACCATATATTTT. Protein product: CASSYLRELGNTIYF.

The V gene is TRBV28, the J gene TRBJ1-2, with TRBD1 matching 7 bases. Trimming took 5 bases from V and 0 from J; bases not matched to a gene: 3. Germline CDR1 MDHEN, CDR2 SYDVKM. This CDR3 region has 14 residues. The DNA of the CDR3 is TGTGCCAGCAGTCAAGGGGGCCCTAACTATGGCTACACCTTC. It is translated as CASSQGGPNYGYTF.

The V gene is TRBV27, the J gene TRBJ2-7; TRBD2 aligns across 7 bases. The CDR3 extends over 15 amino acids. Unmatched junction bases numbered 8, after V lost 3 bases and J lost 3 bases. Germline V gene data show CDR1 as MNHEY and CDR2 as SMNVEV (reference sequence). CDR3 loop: CASSFKGRVHYEQYF. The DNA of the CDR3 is TGTGCCAGCAGTTTCAAAGGGAGGGTCCACTACGAGCAGTACTTC.

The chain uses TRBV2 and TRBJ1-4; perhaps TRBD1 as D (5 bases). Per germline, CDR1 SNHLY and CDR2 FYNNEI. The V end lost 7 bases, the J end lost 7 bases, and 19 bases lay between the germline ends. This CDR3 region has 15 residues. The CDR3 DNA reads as TGTGCCAGCAAGACGTTCCCAGGGCAGGGTGAAAAACTGTTTTTT. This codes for CASKTFPGQGEKLFF.

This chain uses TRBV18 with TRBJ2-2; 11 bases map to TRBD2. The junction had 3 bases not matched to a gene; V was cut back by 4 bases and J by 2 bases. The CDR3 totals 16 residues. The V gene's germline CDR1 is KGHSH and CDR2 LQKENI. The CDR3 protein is CASSQLAGGNTGELFF. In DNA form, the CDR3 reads TGTGCCAGCTCACAGCTAGCGGGAGGAAACACCGGGGAGCTGTTTTTT.

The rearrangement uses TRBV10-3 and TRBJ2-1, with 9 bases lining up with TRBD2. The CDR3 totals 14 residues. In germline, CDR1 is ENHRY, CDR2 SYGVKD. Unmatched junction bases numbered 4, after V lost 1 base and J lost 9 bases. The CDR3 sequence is CAISELAGDSEQFF. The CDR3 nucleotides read TGTGCCATCAGTGAGTTAGCGGGAGACAGTGAGCAGTTCTTC.

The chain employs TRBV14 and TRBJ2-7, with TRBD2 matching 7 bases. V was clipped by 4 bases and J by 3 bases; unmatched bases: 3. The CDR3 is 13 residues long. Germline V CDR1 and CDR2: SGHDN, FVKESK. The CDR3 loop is CASSPWTSYEQYF. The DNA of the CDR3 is TGTGCCAGCAGCCCATGGACTAGCTACGAGCAGTACTTC.

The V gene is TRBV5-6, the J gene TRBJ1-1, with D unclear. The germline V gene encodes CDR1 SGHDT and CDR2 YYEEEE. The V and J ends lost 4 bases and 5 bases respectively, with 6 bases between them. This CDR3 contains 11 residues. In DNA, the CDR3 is TGTGCCAGCAGCCTGCGTACTGAAGCTTTCTTT. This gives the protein CASSLRTEAFF.